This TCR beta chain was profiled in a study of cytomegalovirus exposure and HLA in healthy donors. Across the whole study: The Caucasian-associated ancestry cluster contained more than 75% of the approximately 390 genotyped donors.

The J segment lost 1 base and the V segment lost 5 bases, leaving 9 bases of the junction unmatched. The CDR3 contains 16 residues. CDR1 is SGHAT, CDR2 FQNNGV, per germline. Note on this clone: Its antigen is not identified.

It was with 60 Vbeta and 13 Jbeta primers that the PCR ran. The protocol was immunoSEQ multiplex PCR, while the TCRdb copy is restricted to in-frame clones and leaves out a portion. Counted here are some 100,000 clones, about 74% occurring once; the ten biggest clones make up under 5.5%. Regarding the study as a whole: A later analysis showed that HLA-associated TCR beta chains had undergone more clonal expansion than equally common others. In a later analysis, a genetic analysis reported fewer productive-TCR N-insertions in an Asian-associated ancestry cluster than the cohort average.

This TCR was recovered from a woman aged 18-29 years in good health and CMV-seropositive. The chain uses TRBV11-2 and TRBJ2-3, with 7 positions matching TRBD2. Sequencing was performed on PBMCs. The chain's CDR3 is CASSGSGGTGTDTQYF. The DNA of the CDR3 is TGTGCCAGCAGCGGCTCCGGGGGGACTGGCACAGATACGCAGTATTTT.